The T cell receptor beta chain under discussion was sequenced for a study of CD8 T cells in Susac syndrome. For the study at large: At the time their blood was drawn, patients with Susac syndrome were either therapy-naive, on corticosteroids (with some of them also receiving intravenous immunoglobulin), or on intravenous immunoglobulin alone.

This clonotype was recorded only once. An amount of RNA that ranged from roughly 0.45 to 1 ug was reverse transcribed with random hexamers. Amplification of TCR beta CDR3 was carried out by immunoSEQ multiplex PCR, which covered 54 Vbeta and 13 Jbeta segments. TCRdb redid the calling of the immunoSEQ multiplex PCR reads with MiXCR, one entry per CDR3 protein. This table has approximately 260,000 distinct CDR3 sequences, almost 97% appearing once. Germline V lookup: CDR1 SGDLS, CDR2 YYNGEE. This CDR3 is built from 14 residues. V lost 2 bases and J 5 bases, leaving 14 bases between the germline ends. The TCR was taken from a human donor with Susac syndrome. Sequencing was carried out using CD4+ T cells from PBMCs. The chain links TRBV9 to TRBJ2-7; possibly TRBD2 for D (7 bases). The CDR3 DNA is TGTGCCAGCAGCGTCCAGGGGAGGGGTGACGAGCAGTACTTC. The encoded protein is CASSVQGRGDEQYF.